This T cell receptor beta chain was identified in a study of T cells in Graves' hyperthyroidism and ophthalmopathy. TCR beta CDR3 region amplification was performed from RNA transcripts. The primer set for the first-round RT-PCR of the TCR CDR3 was HTBI. TCRdb reprocessed the multiplex PCR reads via MiXCR and lists one record per CDR3 protein. The profile shows roughly 720,000 distinct CDR3 sequences, about 18% of them singletons. V was shortened by 1 base and J by 5 bases, with 9 bases between the two germline ends. This CDR3 has 13 residues. The sample taken for sequencing was blood. The sequence was collected from a man in his fifties with Graves' hyperthyroidism. The chain recombines TRBV6-7 with TRBJ2-7; no reliable D call. TRBV6-7 is annotated as an ORF whose role is uncertain. CDR3: CASSYLDLHEQYF. As DNA, the CDR3 is TGTGCCAGCAGTTACTTAGACCTCCACGAGCAGTACTTC.